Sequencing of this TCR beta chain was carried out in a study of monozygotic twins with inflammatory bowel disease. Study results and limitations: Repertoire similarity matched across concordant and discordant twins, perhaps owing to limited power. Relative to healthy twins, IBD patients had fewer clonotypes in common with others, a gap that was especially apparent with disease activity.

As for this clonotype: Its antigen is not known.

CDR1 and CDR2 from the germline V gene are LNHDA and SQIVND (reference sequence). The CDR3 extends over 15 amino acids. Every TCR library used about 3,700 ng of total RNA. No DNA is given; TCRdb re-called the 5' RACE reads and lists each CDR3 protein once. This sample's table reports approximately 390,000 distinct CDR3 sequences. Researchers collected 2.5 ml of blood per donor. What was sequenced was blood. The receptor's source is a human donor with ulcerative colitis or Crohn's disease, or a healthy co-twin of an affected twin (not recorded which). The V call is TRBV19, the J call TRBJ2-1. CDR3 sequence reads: CASSMDRGLYNEQFF. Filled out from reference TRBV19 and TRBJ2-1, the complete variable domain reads DGGITQSPKYLFRKEGQNVTLSCEQNLNHDAMYWYRQDPGQGLRLIYYSQIVNDFQKGDIAEGYSVSREKKESFPLTVTSAQKNPTAFYLCASSMDRGLYNEQFFGPGTRLTVL.